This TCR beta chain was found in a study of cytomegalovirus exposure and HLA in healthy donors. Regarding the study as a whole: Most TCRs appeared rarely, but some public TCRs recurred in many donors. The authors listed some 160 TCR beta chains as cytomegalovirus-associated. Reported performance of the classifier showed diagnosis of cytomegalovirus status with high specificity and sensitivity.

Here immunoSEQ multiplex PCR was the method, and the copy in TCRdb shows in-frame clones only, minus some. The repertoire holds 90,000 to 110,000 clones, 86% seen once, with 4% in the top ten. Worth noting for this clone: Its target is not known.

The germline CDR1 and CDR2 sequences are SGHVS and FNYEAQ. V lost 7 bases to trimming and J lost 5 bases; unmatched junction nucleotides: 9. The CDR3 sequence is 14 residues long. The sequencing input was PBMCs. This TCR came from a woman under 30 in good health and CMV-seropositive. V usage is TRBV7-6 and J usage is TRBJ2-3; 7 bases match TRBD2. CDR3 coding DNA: TGTGCCAGCATTTCGGCGGGAGCGGGAGATACGCAGTATTTT. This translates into CASISAGAGDTQYF.